This T cell receptor (beta chain) was identified in a study of cytomegalovirus exposure and HLA in healthy donors. Profiled with immunoSEQ multiplex PCR; TCRdb holds only in-frame clones, not every one. The top ten clones hold roughly an eighth of a sample with 220,000 or so clones, 75% to 90% of them seen once. To note about this clone: Its matching antigen is unknown.

Study conclusions and caveats: TCR sequences were mostly rare, though some public TCRs occurred in many donors. The study labeled more than 150 TCR beta chains cytomegalovirus-associated.

Trimming cost V 2 bases and J 5 bases, with 15 bases left between them. Germline assignment: CDR1 MGHRA and CDR2 YSYEKL. There are 15 residues in the CDR3. Sequencing was performed on PBMCs. The chain is built from TRBV4-1 and TRBJ1-1; D not certain. The receptor comes from a woman aged 30 to 39 in good health and CMV-seropositive. The CDR3 loop reads CASSQLGLKGTEAFF. CDR3 coding DNA: TGCGCCAGCAGCCAACTAGGACTCAAAGGGACTGAAGCTTTCTTT.